The following is a T cell receptor (beta chain) sequence with its context. What it recognizes is unknown. This entry comes from a study of CD8 T cells in ankylosing spondylitis. Notes on the study in general: What seemed typical of ankylosing spondylitis blood was a TCR beta motif built from several highly homologous variants.

TCRdb itself ran the 5' RACE reads through MiXCR, one entry per CDR3 protein. The sample shows about 240,000 distinct CDR3 sequences, around 9.2% of them seen only once. This receptor was taken from a male donor with ankylosing spondylitis or in good health (not recorded which). Source material: blood, either unsorted or a sorted T cell fraction (not recorded which).

CDR3 coding DNA: TGTGCCACCAGTGGAGACACGGGACGCTTGGAGTTCTTC. Protein sequence: CATSGDTGRLEFF. The rearrangement links TRBV24-1 to TRBJ2-1; D assignment may be TRBD1 or TRBD2 (5 bases each). V was shortened by 5 bases and J by 14 bases, with 18 bases between the two germline ends. CDR3 length equals 13 residues. Per germline, CDR1 KGHDR and CDR2 SFDVKD.